This T cell receptor (beta chain) was identified in a study of T-cell memory formation after mild COVID-19 (dated by TCRdb to the early 2020s). For context, the study as a whole: Most TCR sequence clusters were specific to one of the two donors. In a couple of donors, T-cell clones that expanded and contracted after mild COVID-19 were tracked by sequencing TCRalpha and TCRbeta repertoires over time. The cohort comprised two young, previously healthy adult volunteers, one female and one male.

Notes on this clonotype: Which antigen it targets is not known. No qualities accompany the bases; no much larger clone lies one base away.

The CDR3 covers 15 residues, taking in both the cysteine and the phenylalanine. Only the CDR3 part of the read is kept: 45 bases, read in frame from the first base. The germline V gene yields SGDLS for CDR1 and YYNGEE for CDR2. V is pruned by 4 bases and J by 4 bases, leaving 8 bases of the junction without a gene match. Sequencing took place on an Illumina NovaSeq 6000. TCRalpha and TCRbeta cDNA libraries were constructed by 5'RACE with constant-segment primers, with sample barcodes and unique molecular identifiers being introduced. Trizol reagent was used to extract RNA from every sample. Amplification of the libraries took two PCR steps, and the second step added a second sample barcode plus Illumina TruSeq adapters. Libraries were sequenced on an Illumina NovaSeq with 2 x 150 bp paired-end reads. As for how the authors treated the data: With migec v1.2.7, reads were demultiplexed and then collapsed into UMI-guided consensus sequences. With mixcr v2.1.11, UMI consensuses were aligned to TRA and TRB V and J templates and assembled into clonotypes. A clonotype was counted as expanded or contracted only when both edgeR and NoisET called the clonotype significant, with the noise models trained on biological replicates. For edgeR calls, the cutoffs were a false discovery rate-adjusted p below 0.01 and a log2 fold-change threshold of 1. As an exploratory analysis of dynamics, max-normalized trajectories of the 1000 most abundant clonotypes were examined with PCA combined with hierarchical clustering. The CD4 or CD8 phenotype of responding clones was assigned using the separately sequenced CD4+ and CD8+ repertoires. The public sequencing data were trimmed at Q25 with fastp and processed into clonotypes with MiXCR by TCRdb, which kept only in-frame beta chains. A single entry per CDR3 protein holds the most common genes and DNA from its merged rows. These V and J calls derive from TCRdb rather than the authors' analysis. The sample table records 110,000 or so distinct CDR3 sequences; about 24% of these occur just once. Jointly, the top ten make up about 42% of the sample.

Study-wide conclusions, independent of this receptor: From day 15 to 85, contracting clones showed balanced CD4/CD8 phenotypes, whereas a second wave of clones that expanded from day 15 to 37 leaned towards CD4+. Contracting CD4+ clones turned up mainly in the CM and EM memory subsets, whereas EMRA was where CD8+ clones were enriched. Some responding clones were detected in pre-infection memory, which suggested that pre-existing cross-reactive memory T cells had joined the SARS-CoV-2 response. The second-wave clones that peaked on day 37 were not confirmed to be SARS-CoV-2 specific. Only a couple of mild cases were covered in the study, and larger cohorts including severe cases with pre-infection samples were considered necessary.

Ficoll-Paque density gradient centrifugation was used to isolate PBMCs. This receptor was taken from a man between 18 and 35 years old who had mild COVID-19 (a few samples of this study predate the infection). The sample titles of this study are shuffled in the database, so cell type and time point are left out; the donor was told from shared clones. Recombination connected TRBV9 to TRBJ2-3, with 8 junctional bases fitting TRBD1. The sequenced material came from PBMCs or a T cell subset sorted from them (not recorded which). This receptor carries the CDR3 CASSSGQANADTQYF. The nucleotide sequence is TGTGCCAGCAGCTCGGGACAGGCTAATGCAGATACGCAGTATTTT.